Shown below are 26 T cell receptor beta chains from a single sample sequenced in a study of technical replicates of blood from several donors. Sequencing used immunoSEQ multiplex PCR; TCRdb keeps in-frame clones, though not all of them. The sample comprises approximately 70,000 clones, around nine tenths of which are singletons, and approximately 0.36% rests with the top ten. The sample consisted of T cells isolated from PBMCs. The source is a human donor in good health.

The chain links TRBV29-1 to TRBJ2-7; D is possibly TRBD2 (5 bases). CDR3 size: 14 residues. Per germline, CDR1 SQVTM and CDR2 ANQGSEA. V lost 4 bases and J 0 bases, leaving 13 bases between the germline ends. DNA for the CDR3: TGCAGCGTTGTCGCAGCGGAGAGCTCCTACGAGCAGTACTTC. Protein sequence: CSVVAAESSYEQYF.

The V gene is TRBV11-2, the J gene TRBJ2-7, with D possibly being TRBD2 (6 bases). The length of the CDR3 is 15 residues. The germline CDR1 and CDR2 sequences are SGHAT and FQNNGV. V lost 0 bases and J lost 2, with 11 bases in between. This chain's CDR3 is CASSLDSGGTYEQYF. The CDR3 nucleotides read TGTGCCAGCAGCTTAGACTCCGGGGGTACCTACGAGCAGTACTTC.

V and J are TRBV10-2 and TRBJ2-1; D perhaps matches TRBD1 (6 bases). Trimming shortened V by 7 bases and J by 2 bases, and 9 bases separated the two germline ends. Looked up from germline, CDR1 is WSHSY and CDR2 is SAAADI. This CDR3 region has 13 residues. The CDR3 bases are TGCGCCAGCACACGGGACACCTACAATGAGCAGTTCTTC. Translated, it gives CASTRDTYNEQFF.

V and J are TRBV5-6 and TRBJ2-7; D call uncertain. The germline gives CDR1 SGHDT, CDR2 YYEEEE. The CDR3 is 13 residues long. V gave up 4 bases and J gave up 2 bases, with 10 bases separating them. CDR3 protein: CASSRTAPYEQYF. The CDR3 nucleotides read TGTGCCAGCAGCCGAACAGCTCCCTACGAGCAGTACTTC.

The V call is TRBV6-5, the J call TRBJ2-7; 7 bases align to TRBD1. This CDR3 is built from 15 residues. Germline V gene sequence: CDR1 MNHEY, CDR2 SVGAGI. The junction had 6 bases not matched to a gene; V was cut back by 0 bases and J by 4 bases. CDR3 sequence: CASSYSGTALYEQYF. The DNA for the CDR3 is TGTGCCAGCAGTTACTCCGGGACAGCCCTTTACGAGCAGTACTTC.

The chain is built from TRBV11-3 and TRBJ1-3, with TRBD1 matching over 9 bases. CDR1 is SGHNT, CDR2 YENEEA, per germline. Germline trimming cut 4 bases from V and 0 bases from J; bases unmatched to any gene: 4. The CDR3 length is 16 residues. This CDR3 reads CASSYRGLFSGNTIYF. CDR3 nucleotides: TGTGCCAGCAGCTACAGGGGGCTCTTCTCTGGAAACACCATATATTTT.

The rearrangement joins TRBV30 to TRBJ2-1; D might be TRBD2 (5 bases). The V gene's germline CDR1 is GTSNPN and CDR2 SVGIG (reference sequence). V lost 7 bases and J 7 bases, leaving 17 bases between the germline ends. This CDR3 comprises 13 residues. This CDR3 is CASLALTGNEQFF. CDR3 sequence (DNA): TGTGCCTCTCTAGCTTTAACGGGTAATGAGCAGTTCTTC.

The chain uses TRBV15 and TRBJ2-7, with 10 positions matching TRBD1. The CDR3 contains 14 residues. Trimming cost V 2 bases and J 5 bases; bases outside gene matches: 3. Germline values: CDR1 LNHNV, CDR2 YYDKDF (reference sequence). The CDR3 bases are TGTGCCACCAGCAGATCCGGGACAGGGGACGAGCAGTACTTC. Translating it yields CATSRSGTGDEQYF. Variable domain in full (rest from reference TRBV15 and TRBJ2-7): DAMVIQNPRYQVTQFGKPVTLSCSQTLNHNVMYWYQQKSSQAPKLLFHYYDKDFNNEADTPDNFQSRRPNTSFCFLDIRSPGLGDTAMYLCATSRSGTGDEQYFGPGTRLTVT.

This clone showed up just once. The chain uses TRBV4-3 and TRBJ2-2, with TRBD2 identical over 10 bases. Germline loops: CDR1 LGHNA, CDR2 YSLEER. CDR3 length: 15 residues. V gave up 9 bases and J gave up 7 bases; unmatched junction bases: 11. CDR3 DNA sequence: TGCGCCAGTAACCTCGGACTAGCGGCCGGCGGGGAGCTGTTTTTT. Its protein is CASNLGLAAGGELFF.

This clone was seen a single time. This sequence joins TRBV4-1 and TRBJ2-1, with 7 bases fitting TRBD2. V shed 5 bases and J 5 bases; nucleotides not matched to a gene: 9. Germline-derived CDR1 and CDR2 are MGHRA and YSYEKL. The CDR3 is made up of 15 amino acids. This CDR3 is CASSEGGGSNNEQFF. CDR3 nucleotides: TGCGCCAGCAGCGAAGGCGGCGGGAGTAACAATGAGCAGTTCTTC.

The chain couples TRBV19 to TRBJ2-7, with D maybe TRBD1 (5 bases). Trimming shortened V by 1 base and J by 5 bases, and 9 bases separated the two germline ends. The CDR3 has 13 amino acids. In germline, CDR1 is LNHDA, CDR2 SQIVND (reference sequence). CDR3 nucleotides: TGTGCCAGTAGTATAGGACAGTTCAACGAGCAGTACTTC. Protein: CASSIGQFNEQYF.

This sequence joins TRBV7-2 and TRBJ1-1, with 7 bases fitting TRBD1. Germline CDR1 and CDR2: SGHTA and FQGNSA. The CDR3 totals 14 residues. The J segment lost 5 bases and the V segment lost 5 bases, leaving 8 bases of the junction unmatched. The CDR3 reads CASSSQGGRTEAFF. In DNA form, the CDR3 reads TGTGCCAGCAGCAGCCAGGGGGGTAGGACTGAAGCTTTCTTT.

The chain couples TRBV13 to TRBJ1-4; D may be TRBD1 (5 bases). V dropped 5 bases and J dropped 4 bases, with 11 bases sitting between them. The germline V gene has CDR1 PRHDT and CDR2 FYEKMQ (reference sequence). This CDR3 region has 14 residues. The CDR3 coding sequence is TGTGCCAGCAGCGAAGACAGAAGTAATGAAAAACTGTTTTTT. Its protein is CASSEDRSNEKLFF.

This clone was recorded once. The J gene is TRBJ2-7, the V gene TRBV5-6, with TRBD2 matching 8 bases. CDR1 is SGHDT and CDR2 is YYEEEE in the germline V gene. CDR3 length: 15 amino acids. After removal of 1 base from V and 5 bases from J, the junction contained 8 bases not matched to a gene. CDR3 DNA sequence: TGTGCCAGCAGCTTGAATATCGGGAGGGCGGACGAGCAGTACTTC. Amino acid sequence: CASSLNIGRADEQYF. Full variable domain (outside the CDR3, taken from reference TRBV5-6 and TRBJ2-7): DAGVTQSPTHLIKTRGQQVTLRCSPKSGHDTVSWYQQALGQGPQFIFQYYEEEERQRGNFPDRFSGHQFPNYSSELNVNALLLGDSALYLCASSLNIGRADEQYFGPGTRLTVT.

V usage is TRBV13 and J usage is TRBJ2-7; TRBD1 matches 12 bases. Germline V lookup: CDR1 PRHDT, CDR2 FYEKMQ (reference sequence). The CDR3 is 15 residues long. V dropped 4 bases and J dropped 4; count of bases not matched to a gene: 5. CDR3 sequence: CASSSRDRGRYEQYF. The CDR3 DNA reads as TGTGCCAGCAGCTCCAGGGACAGGGGGCGTTACGAGCAGTACTTC.

This clone showed up just once. V gene TRBV28 combines with J gene TRBJ2-4, with D perhaps TRBD1 (6 bases). The germline gives CDR1 MDHEN, CDR2 SYDVKM. Trimming removed 10 bases at V and 0 bases at J, with 16 bases between. The CDR3 extends over 15 amino acids. This CDR3 is CATTPQGTAKNIQYF. CDR3 nucleotides: TGTGCCACCACACCCCAGGGGACAGCCAAAAACATTCAGTACTTC.

The chain employs TRBV30 and TRBJ1-1; possibly TRBD1 for D (6 bases). The CDR3 sequence is 15 residues long. Trimming pared 4 bases from V and 1 base from J, leaving 16 bases between. Germline CDR1 reads GTSNPN; CDR2 reads SVGIG (reference sequence). In nucleotides, the CDR3 is TGTGCCTGGACCCCACGGAACAGGGAGAACACTGAAGCTTTCTTT. This codes for CAWTPRNRENTEAFF.

The rearrangement joins TRBV29-1 to TRBJ1-2, with 7 bases lining up with TRBD1. Germline loops: CDR1 SQVTM, CDR2 ANQGSEA. After removal of 6 bases from V and 4 bases from J, the junction contained 8 bases not matched to a gene. The CDR3 sequence is 13 residues long. The CDR3 region is CSVDRSGGYGYTF. In DNA form, the CDR3 reads TGCAGCGTGGACAGGTCTGGGGGCTATGGCTACACCTTC.

This clone showed up just once. The V and J genes are TRBV6-5 and TRBJ1-1; D possibly corresponds to TRBD1 (5 bases). CDR1 is MNHEY, CDR2 SVGAGI, per germline. V was cut by 3 bases and J by 0 bases, with 11 bases left in between. The CDR3 is 15 amino acids. The CDR3 DNA reads TGTGCCAGCAGTTATAGTACGGACATGAACACTGAAGCTTTCTTT. Translating gives CASSYSTDMNTEAFF.

The J gene is TRBJ1-5, the V gene TRBV6-4; no clear D gene. Germline values: CDR1 MRHNA, CDR2 SNTAGT. The CDR3 is made up of 15 amino acids. The V and J ends lost 3 bases and 4 bases respectively, with 13 bases between them. For the CDR3, the DNA is TGTGCCAGCAGTGAATTTGGGGAGAATAATCAGCCCCAGCATTTT. Amino acid sequence: CASSEFGENNQPQHF.

The chain combines TRBV5-1 with TRBJ2-2, with TRBD2 matching 10 bases. CDR3 length equals 17 residues. The V gene end was trimmed by 3 bases and the J gene end by 6 bases; junction bases not matched to a gene: 11. CDR1 and CDR2 from the germline V gene are SGHRS and YFSETQ. The CDR3 sequence is CASSYSGTSDPSGELFF. The CDR3 nucleotides are TGCGCCAGCAGCTATTCCGGGACTAGCGATCCGTCCGGGGAGCTGTTTTTT. Combining the CDR3 with reference TRBV5-1 and TRBJ2-2 gives the whole variable domain KAGVTQTPRYLIKTRGQQVTLSCSPISGHRSVSWYQQTPGQGLQFLFEYFSETQRNKGNFPGRFSGRQFSNSRSEMNVSTLELGDSALYLCASSYSGTSDPSGELFFGEGSRLTVL.

The genes are TRBV11-3 and TRBJ2-2; tentative D call: TRBD1 (6 bases). CDR1 SGHNT and CDR2 YENEEA come from the germline V gene. Trimming took 0 bases from V and 5 from J, leaving 7 bases between them. The length of the CDR3 is 14 residues. The CDR3 nucleotides are TGTGCCAGCAGCTTAGATGGACAGACCGGGGAGCTGTTTTTT. It encodes CASSLDGQTGELFF.

This clone was seen once. The genes are TRBV5-1 and TRBJ2-2; TRBD2 aligns across 7 bases. Germline V gives CDR1 SGHRS, CDR2 YFSETQ. This CDR3 comprises 14 residues. J lost 4 bases, V lost 3 bases, and 3 bases had no gene match. The CDR3 loop is CASSSKRGTGELFF. DNA for the CDR3: TGCGCCAGCAGCTCCAAGCGGGGCACCGGGGAGCTGTTTTTT.

The CDR3 region has the DNA TGCGCCAGCGGCGATAGCGGAACTGCTTACGAGCAGTACTTC. Its translation is CASGDSGTAYEQYF. The V and J genes are TRBV5-1 and TRBJ2-7; tentatively, D is TRBD2 (6 bases). The CDR3 has 14 residues. V was trimmed by 7 bases and J by 4 bases, leaving 18 bases between them. The germline V gene has CDR1 SGHRS and CDR2 YFSETQ.

This chain uses TRBV27 with TRBJ2-2, with a weak D call TRBD1 (6 bases). The CDR3 extends over 13 amino acids. Trimming cost V 3 bases and J 4 bases, with 6 bases left between them. The V gene's germline CDR1 is MNHEY and CDR2 SMNVEV (reference sequence). The CDR3 coding sequence is TGTGCCAGCAGTTTCAGGGGCACCGGGGAGCTGTTTTTT. This sequence encodes CASSFRGTGELFF.

J is TRBJ1-1 and V is TRBV27; weak D call: TRBD1 (5 bases). Germline V gene sequence: CDR1 MNHEY, CDR2 SMNVEV (reference sequence). V was clipped by 3 bases and J by 2 bases, with 13 bases between them. The CDR3 runs to 15 residues. As DNA, the CDR3 is TGTGCCAGCAGTTTCAACGGAGGGGTAAACACTGAAGCTTTCTTT. It encodes CASSFNGGVNTEAFF.